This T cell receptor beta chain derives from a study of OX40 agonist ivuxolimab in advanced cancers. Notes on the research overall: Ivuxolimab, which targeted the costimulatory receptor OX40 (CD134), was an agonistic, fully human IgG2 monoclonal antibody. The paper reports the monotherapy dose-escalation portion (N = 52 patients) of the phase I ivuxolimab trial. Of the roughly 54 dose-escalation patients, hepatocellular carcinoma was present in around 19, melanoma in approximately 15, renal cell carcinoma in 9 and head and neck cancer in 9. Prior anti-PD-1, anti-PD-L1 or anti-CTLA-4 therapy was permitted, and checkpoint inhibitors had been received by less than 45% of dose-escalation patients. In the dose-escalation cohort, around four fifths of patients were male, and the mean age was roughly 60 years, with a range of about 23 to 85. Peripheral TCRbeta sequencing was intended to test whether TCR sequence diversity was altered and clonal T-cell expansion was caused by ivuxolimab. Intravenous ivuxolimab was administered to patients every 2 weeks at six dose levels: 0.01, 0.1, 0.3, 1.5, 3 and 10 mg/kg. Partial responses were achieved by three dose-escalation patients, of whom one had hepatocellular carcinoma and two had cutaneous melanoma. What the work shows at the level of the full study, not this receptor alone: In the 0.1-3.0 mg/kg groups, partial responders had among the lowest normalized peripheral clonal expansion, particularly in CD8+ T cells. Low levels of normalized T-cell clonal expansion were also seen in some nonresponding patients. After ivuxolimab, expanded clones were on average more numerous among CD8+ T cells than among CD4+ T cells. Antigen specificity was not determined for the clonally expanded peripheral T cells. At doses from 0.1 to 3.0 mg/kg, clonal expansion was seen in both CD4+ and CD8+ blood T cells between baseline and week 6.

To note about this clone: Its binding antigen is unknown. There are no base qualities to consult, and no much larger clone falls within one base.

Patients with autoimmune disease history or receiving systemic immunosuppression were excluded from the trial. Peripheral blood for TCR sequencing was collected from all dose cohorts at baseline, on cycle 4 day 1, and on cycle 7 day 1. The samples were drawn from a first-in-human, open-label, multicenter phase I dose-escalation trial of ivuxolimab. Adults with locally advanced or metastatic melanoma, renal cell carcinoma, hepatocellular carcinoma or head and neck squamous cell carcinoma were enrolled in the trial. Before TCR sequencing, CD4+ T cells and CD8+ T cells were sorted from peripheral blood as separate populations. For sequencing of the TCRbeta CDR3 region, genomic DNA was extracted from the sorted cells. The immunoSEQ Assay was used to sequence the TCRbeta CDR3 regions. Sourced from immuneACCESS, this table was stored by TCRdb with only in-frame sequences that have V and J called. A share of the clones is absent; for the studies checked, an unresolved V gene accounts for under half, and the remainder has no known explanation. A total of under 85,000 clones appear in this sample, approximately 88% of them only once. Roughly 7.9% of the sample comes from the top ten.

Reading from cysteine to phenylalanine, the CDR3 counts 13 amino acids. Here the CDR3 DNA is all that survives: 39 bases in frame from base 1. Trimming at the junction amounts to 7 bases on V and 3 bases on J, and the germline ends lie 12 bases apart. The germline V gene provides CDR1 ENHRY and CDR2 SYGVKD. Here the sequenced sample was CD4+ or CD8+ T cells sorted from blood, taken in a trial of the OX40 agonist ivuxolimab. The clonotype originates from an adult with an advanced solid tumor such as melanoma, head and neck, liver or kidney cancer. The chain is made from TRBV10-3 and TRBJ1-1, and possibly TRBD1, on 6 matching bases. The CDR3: CAITGAPDTEAFF. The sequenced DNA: TGTGCCATCACGGGGGCCCCGGACACTGAAGCTTTCTTT.